This T cell receptor beta chain comes out of a study of T-cell memory formation after mild COVID-19 (dated by TCRdb to about 2021). About the investigation overall: TCR sequence clusters from the two donors were largely donor specific. T-cell clones expanding and contracting after mild COVID-19 in two donors were tracked by longitudinal TCRalpha and TCRbeta repertoire sequencing. Two young, previously healthy adult volunteers made up the cohort, one male and one female. The study at large found these results: SARS-CoV-2 specificity of the second-wave clones peaking on day 37 was not confirmed. Some responding clones were detected in pre-infection memory, suggesting pre-existing cross-reactive memory T cells joined the SARS-CoV-2 response. Contracting CD4+ clones were located mainly in the CM and EM memory subsets, whereas CD8+ clones were found to be enriched in EMRA. Only two mild cases were covered in the study, and larger cohorts including severe cases with pre-infection samples were considered necessary. From day 15 to 85, contracting clones showed balanced CD4/CD8 phenotypes, whereas a second wave of clones that expanded from day 15 to 37 leaned towards CD4+.

The run used an Illumina NovaSeq 6000. Using 5'RACE with constant-segment primers, TCRalpha and TCRbeta cDNA libraries were constructed, with sample barcodes and unique molecular identifiers added in the process. Trizol reagent was used to extract RNA from every sample. Amplification of the libraries took two PCR steps, and the second step added a second sample barcode plus Illumina TruSeq adapters. Sequencing of libraries was performed on an Illumina NovaSeq with 2 x 150 bp paired-end reads. In the original analysis: Demultiplexing of reads and collapsing into UMI-guided consensus sequences were performed with migec v1.2.7. Using mixcr v2.1.11, the UMI consensuses were aligned to TRA and TRB V and J templates and assembled into clonotypes. A clonotype was counted as expanded or contracted only when both edgeR and NoisET called the clonotype significant, with the noise models trained on biological replicates. For edgeR calls, the cutoffs were a false discovery rate-adjusted p below 0.01 and a log2 fold-change threshold of 1. As an exploratory analysis of dynamics, PCA with hierarchical clustering was applied to max-normalized trajectories of the 1000 most abundant clonotypes. Separately sequenced CD4+ and CD8+ repertoires were used to assign a CD4 or CD8 phenotype to each responding clone. The public reads were reprocessed in TCRdb via fastp at Q25 and MiXCR, keeping in-frame beta chains. Every CDR3 protein is listed once, alongside the most common genes and DNA of its rows. The V and J calls come from TCRdb's annotation, not from the publication. The sample data list under 200,000 distinct CDR3 sequences, and around 10% of these were observed just once. Approximately 3.4% of the sample is in the top ten clones.

PBMCs were isolated by Ficoll-Paque density gradient centrifugation. This clonotype has just a few counts. Its antigen specificity is not known. No much larger clone exists at a distance of one base, and base qualities are not known. Trimming leaves V shorter by 1 base and J shorter by 8 bases, with the junction holding 8 bases beyond the gene matches. The CDR3 measures 14 amino acids from cysteine to phenylalanine. Only the CDR3 DNA stays, 42 bases, in frame from base 1. From the germline V gene, CDR1 is SGDLS and CDR2 is YYNGEE. This receptor was identified in a man aged 18 to 35 who had mild COVID-19 (a few samples of this study predate the infection). The sample titles of this study are shuffled in the database, so cell type and time point are left out; the donor was told from shared clones. The sequenced material came from PBMCs or a T cell subset sorted from them (not recorded which). This chain is built from TRBV9 and TRBJ2-5, with TRBD1 identical over 7 junction bases. The DNA sequence is TGTGCCAGCAGCGTATGGCAGGGGGATGAAACCCAGTACTTC. This yields the protein CASSVWQGDETQYF.